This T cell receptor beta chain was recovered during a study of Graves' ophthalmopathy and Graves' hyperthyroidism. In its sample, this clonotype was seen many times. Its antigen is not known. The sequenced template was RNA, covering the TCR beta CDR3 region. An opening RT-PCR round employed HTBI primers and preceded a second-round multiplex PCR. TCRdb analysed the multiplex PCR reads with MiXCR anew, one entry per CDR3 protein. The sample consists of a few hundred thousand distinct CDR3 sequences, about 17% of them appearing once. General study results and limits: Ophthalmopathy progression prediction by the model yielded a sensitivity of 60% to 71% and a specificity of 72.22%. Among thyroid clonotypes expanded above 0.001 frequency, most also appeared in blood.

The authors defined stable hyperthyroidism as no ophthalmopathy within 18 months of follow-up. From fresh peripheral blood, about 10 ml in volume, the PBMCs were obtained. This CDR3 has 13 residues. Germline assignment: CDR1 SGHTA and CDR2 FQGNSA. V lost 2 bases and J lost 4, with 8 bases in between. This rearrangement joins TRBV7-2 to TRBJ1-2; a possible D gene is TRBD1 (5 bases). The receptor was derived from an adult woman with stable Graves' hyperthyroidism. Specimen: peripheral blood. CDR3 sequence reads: CASSLRQTYGYTF. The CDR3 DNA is TGTGCCAGCAGCTTAAGACAGACCTATGGCTACACCTTC.